A selection of T cell receptor beta chains follows, all from one sample in a study of graft-versus-host responses after intestinal transplantation. These receptors lack a known antigen. Assay used: immunoSEQ multiplex PCR; TCRdb lists only in-frame clones, some missing. The sample lists under 150,000 clones, about 95% occurring once. The starting material was unstimulated CD8+ T cells sorted from spleen or lymph node cells, obtained before intestinal transplant. The receptors derive from a human donor who received an intestinal transplant. CDR3s include the opening cysteine and the closing phenylalanine or tryptophan. Fields, in order: J gene, V gene, CDR3 protein.

TRBJ1-1,TRBV10-1,CASSPGVATEAFF
TRBJ2-7,TRBV11-2,CASSLGEGAYEQYF
TRBJ2-1,TRBV4-2,CASSQSGLAGPNEQFF
TRBJ2-3,TRBV28,CASSTTASTDTQYF
TRBJ1-5,TRBV28,CASSLWEPRSQPQHF
TRBJ1-5,TRBV4-1,CASSHRQGNQPQHF
TRBJ2-3,TRBV28,CASSLDQNTDTQYF
TRBJ1-2,TRBV13,CASSLGGDYGYTF
TRBJ2-3,TRBV6-5,CASRQAGASPDTQYF
TRBJ2-5,TRBV7-4,CASSFPGLEEAQYF
TRBJ1-6,TRBV14,CASSLTGGKSPLHF
TRBJ2-1,TRBV27,CASSFLRSGLNEQFF
TRBJ2-7,TRBV15,CATSARDRPMEEQYF
TRBJ1-1,TRBV5-8,CAGSLRGTEAFF
TRBJ1-5,TRBV19,CASTVSGISNQPQHF
TRBJ2-7,TRBV28,CASSFAGGYDF
TRBJ2-2,TRBV4-2,CASSQQMVPHKTGELFF
TRBJ2-7,TRBV30,CAWDSPGLAGVYEQYF
TRBJ1-4,TRBV28,CASSPRTGALTNEKLFF
TRBJ2-2,TRBV28,CATPYEGNTGELFF
TRBJ2-5,TRBV7-3,CASSLWGSQETQYF
TRBJ2-7,TRBV28,CASSLGPTYEQYF
TRBJ2-3,TRBV28,CASKLLAGVDRDTDTQYF
TRBJ2-7,TRBV27,CASKTGSSYEQYF
TRBJ1-1,TRBV19,CASSGVITEAFF
TRBJ1-5,TRBV18,CASSPLGRYSNQPQHF
TRBJ2-7,TRBV6-1,CASSEIGRDGYEQYF
TRBJ2-4,TRBV5-4,CASSYRAESNIQYF
TRBJ2-3,TRBV7-8,CASSRHPSTDTQYF
TRBJ2-1,TRBV7-8,CASSLEGEQFF
TRBJ2-3,TRBV6-5,CASNDGGESTDTQYF
TRBJ1-3,TRBV4-3,CASSDLSGNTIYF
TRBJ2-2,TRBV5-6,CASSSGYNTGELFF
TRBJ1-2,TRBV15,CATSRDRDRVDPFGYTF
TRBJ2-5,TRBV29-1,CSVGGQGAWERYF
TRBJ2-5,TRBV30,CAWRRRGETQYF
TRBJ1-2,TRBV27,CASSLSAGFYGYTF
TRBJ1-5,TRBV27,CASSLWGLDYSNQPQHF
TRBJ1-2,TRBV6-5,CASSYLLQQSYGYTF
TRBJ2-3,TRBV6-1,CASTDGLDTDTQYF
TRBJ1-5,TRBV10-3,CAISEPDRGWSNQPQHF
TRBJ1-6,TRBV10-3,CAIKASTGSNSPLHF
TRBJ2-7,TRBV5-6,CASSFGRPPWERDENEQYF
TRBJ2-1,TRBV10-3,CASLTDTSYNEQFF
TRBJ2-7,TRBV19,CASSIQVGTRVYEQYF
TRBJ1-2,TRBV9,CASSPPGRVANYGYTF
TRBJ1-1,TRBV2,CASRVNRGGNTEAFF
TRBJ2-1,TRBV27,CASTRILAGGYNEQFF
TRBJ2-2,TRBV15,CATSRVPGGFTGELFF
TRBJ2-7,TRBV28,CASSPQQGYEQYF
TRBJ2-1,TRBV4-3,CASSQDWEPSSYNEQFF
TRBJ2-1,TRBV7-9,CASSFRDTFYNEQFF
TRBJ1-2,TRBV28,CASSLGQGIGGYTF